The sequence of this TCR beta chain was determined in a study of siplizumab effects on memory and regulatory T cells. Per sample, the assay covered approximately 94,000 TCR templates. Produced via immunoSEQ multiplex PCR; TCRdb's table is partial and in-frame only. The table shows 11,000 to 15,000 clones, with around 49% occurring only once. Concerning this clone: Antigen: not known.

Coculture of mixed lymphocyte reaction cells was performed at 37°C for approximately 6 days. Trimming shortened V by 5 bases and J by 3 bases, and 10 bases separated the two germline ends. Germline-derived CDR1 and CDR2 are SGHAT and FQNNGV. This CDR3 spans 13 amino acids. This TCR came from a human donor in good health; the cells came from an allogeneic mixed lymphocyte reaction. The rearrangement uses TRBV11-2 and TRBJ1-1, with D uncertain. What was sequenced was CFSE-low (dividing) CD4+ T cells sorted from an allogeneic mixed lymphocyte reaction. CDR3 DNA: TGTGCCAGCAGCGATACGGCGGACACTGAAGCTTTCTTT. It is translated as CASSDTADTEAFF.